This T cell receptor beta chain was sequenced in a study of blood T cell repertoires in COVID-19. The CDR3 spans 15 residues. V shed 0 bases and J 7 bases; nucleotides not matched to a gene: 6. The germline V gene encodes CDR1 MGHRA and CDR2 YSYEKL. Generated by immunoSEQ multiplex PCR, the TCRdb table keeps only in-frame clones and is missing some. The table shows roughly 220,000 clones, with almost 90% occurring only once. This clone was counted only a few times. What was sequenced was PBMCs or T cells enriched from blood (not recorded which). V usage is TRBV4-1 and J usage is TRBJ1-5, with 7 bases fitting TRBD1. This receptor was identified in a man younger than 45 who had been exposed to COVID-19. This CDR3 reads CASSQEEGGGQPQHF. CDR3 DNA: TGCGCCAGCAGCCAAGAGGAAGGGGGCGGCCAGCCCCAGCATTTT.